The 10 T cell receptor beta chains listed next were all sequenced from one sample in a study of blood T cell repertoires in COVID-19. Produced via immunoSEQ multiplex PCR; TCRdb's table is partial and in-frame only. The sample has 310,000 or so clones; 87% are singletons. Sequencing was performed on peripheral blood. The receptors here all came from a woman aged 45-59 years who had recovered from COVID-19.

This chain uses TRBV30 with TRBJ2-7; 9 bases are a match to TRBD2. The CDR3 is 17 residues long. Germline V gene sequence: CDR1 GTSNPN, CDR2 SVGIG (reference sequence). The ends lost 3 bases at V and 0 bases at J; junction bases unmatched: 12. The CDR3: CAWSLWASGVVSYEQYF. CDR3 sequence (DNA): TGTGCCTGGAGCCTCTGGGCTAGCGGGGTAGTCTCCTACGAGCAGTACTTC.

The chain recombines TRBV9 with TRBJ2-5; TRBD1 aligns across 11 bases. In germline, CDR1 is SGDLS, CDR2 YYNGEE. V lost 0 bases, J lost 0 bases, and 4 bases stayed unmatched. This CDR3 comprises 17 residues. The CDR3 loop is CASSVGTGGKYQETQYF. CDR3 bases: TGTGCCAGCAGCGTAGGGACAGGGGGCAAGTACCAAGAGACCCAGTACTTC.

This rearrangement joins TRBV6-6 to TRBJ2-7; 10 bases line up with TRBD1. The trim removed 2 bases at V and 0 bases at J, leaving 4 bases unmatched. CDR1 MNHNY and CDR2 SVGAGI come from the germline V gene (reference sequence). The CDR3 covers 16 residues. The CDR3 DNA reads as TGTGCCAGCAGTTACGGGGACAGGGGAACCTCCTACGAGCAGTACTTC. It yields the protein CASSYGDRGTSYEQYF.

The J gene is TRBJ2-1, the V gene TRBV4-2, with 8 bases fitting TRBD2. The CDR3 has 17 residues. Trimming at V came to 4 bases and at J to 6 bases, leaving 14 bases not matched to a gene. Germline V gene sequence: CDR1 LGHNA, CDR2 YNFKEQ. The CDR3 sequence is CASSPQTLRGAGNEQFF. In nucleotides, the CDR3 is TGTGCCAGCAGCCCTCAAACCCTGCGGGGGGCGGGCAATGAGCAGTTCTTC.

V is TRBV7-2 and J is TRBJ2-1; 10 bases agree with TRBD2. This CDR3 has 16 residues. V was clipped by 6 bases and J by 4 bases; unmatched bases: 9. Germline V gives CDR1 SGHTA, CDR2 FQGNSA. The CDR3 DNA follows: TGTGCCAGCAGAGTTTCTAGCGGGAGAGCGTACAATGAGCAGTTCTTC. This encodes CASRVSSGRAYNEQFF. Based on the CDR3 plus reference TRBV7-2 and TRBJ2-1, the full variable domain is GAGVSQSPSNKVTEKGKDVELRCDPISGHTALYWYRQSLGQGLEFLIYFQGNSAPDKSGLPSDRFSAERTGGSVSTLTIQRTQQEDSAVYLCASRVSSGRAYNEQFFGPGTRLTVL.

The gene calls are TRBV6-2 or TRBV6-3 and TRBJ1-1; possible D gene TRBD1, 6 bases. Germline CDR1 MNHEY, CDR2 SVGEGT. Trimming stripped 2 bases from V and 1 base from J, with 14 bases between. There are 16 residues in the CDR3. In DNA, the CDR3 is TGTGCCAGCAGTTACCGTTTTTGGACAGAGAACACTGAAGCTTTCTTT. It translates to CASSYRFWTENTEAFF.

This chain links TRBV6-5 with TRBJ2-7, with 7 positions matching TRBD2. The CDR3 totals 13 residues. CDR1 and CDR2 from the germline V gene are MNHEY and SVGAGI. V was pared by 7 bases and J by 2 bases, with 5 bases of the junction left unmatched. Here the CDR3 reads CASKGTTTYEQYF. DNA of the CDR3: TGTGCCAGCAAGGGGACTACGACCTACGAGCAGTACTTC.

The chain links TRBV28 to TRBJ1-2, with D possibly being TRBD1 (5 bases). Germline loops: CDR1 MDHEN, CDR2 SYDVKM. The CDR3 loop spans 18 amino acids. V was cut by 2 bases and J by 2 bases, with 21 bases left in between. The CDR3 spells CASSLNPLDSAPNYGYTF. DNA for the CDR3: TGTGCCAGCAGTTTAAACCCGCTCGACAGCGCTCCAAACTATGGCTACACCTTC.

The genes are TRBV12-5 and TRBJ2-6; TRBD1 matches at 10 bases. The CDR3 contains 18 residues. Trimming cost V 6 bases and J 3 bases; bases outside gene matches: 11. The germline V gene encodes CDR1 LGHNT and CDR2 FRNRAP. The CDR3 sequence: CASGRRGQGGFGANVLTF. DNA of the CDR3: TGTGCTAGTGGCCGTCGAGGACAGGGGGGTTTTGGGGCCAACGTCCTGACTTTC.

The chain links TRBV5-1 to TRBJ1-2; TRBD1 aligns across 8 bases. V lost 4 bases, J lost 6 bases, and 5 bases stayed unmatched. In germline, CDR1 is SGHRS, CDR2 YFSETQ. The CDR3 is 13 amino acids. The DNA for the CDR3 is TGCGCCAGCAGCGCCAAGACAGGGGATGGCTACACCTTC. Amino acid sequence: CASSAKTGDGYTF.